This record concerns one T cell receptor (beta chain) sequence. The data belong to a study of blood T cell repertoires in COVID-19. Background on the study: Sites in the United States, Italy and Spain provided acute and convalescent COVID-19 samples.

As handled by the study authors: Amplification of reference gene primers was used by the study to estimate nucleated cell counts. Assay used: immunoSEQ multiplex PCR; TCRdb lists only in-frame clones, some missing. That table gives V, J and clone size, and the DNA gave D and trimming. The sample shows 430,000 or so clones, around nine tenths of them seen only once. Participants came from roughly 23 US areas, aged about 18 to 95 years. A COVID-19 case was met by exposed participants within 2 weeks before study entry. The clonotype originates from a woman between 18 and 30 years old who had been exposed to COVID-19. Sequenced input: PBMCs or T cells enriched from blood (not recorded which).

Here the CDR3 DNA reads TGTGCCAGCAGCACGGGACAGTCTGGAAACACCATATATTTT. Amino acid sequence: CASSTGQSGNTIYF. J is TRBJ1-3 and V is TRBV9; 7 bases are shared with TRBD1. Germline V gene lookup returns CDR1 SGDLS and CDR2 YYNGEE. J lost 1 base, V lost 4 bases, and 2 bases had no gene match. The CDR3 has 14 amino acids.